The 23 T cell receptor beta chains in this list originate from one sample, sequenced in a study of identical twins. TCRdb fed the 5' RACE reads into MiXCR, producing one record per CDR3 protein. The sample holds roughly 480,000 distinct CDR3 sequences, around 24% seen once. The sample was also reused in another study, on T cells expressing NK-cell markers.

Sequencing used CD4+ T cells sorted from blood. Source of these receptors: a woman under 30 in good health.

The chain couples TRBV20-1 to TRBJ2-7; 8 bases align to TRBD2. This CDR3 is built from 14 residues. Germline-derived CDR1 and CDR2 are DFQATT and SNEGSKA (reference sequence). Trimming took 1 base from V and 2 from J; bases not matched to a gene: 4. The CDR3 is CSARASAGAYEQYF. The CDR3, as DNA: TGCAGTGCTAGAGCTTCAGCGGGAGCCTACGAGCAGTACTTC.

This clonotype occurred once. The CDR3 loop reads CSARRFNYGYTF. DNA of the CDR3: TGCAGTGCTAGAAGGTTTAACTATGGCTACACCTTC. J is TRBJ1-2 and V is TRBV20-1; unclear D gene. Deletions cut 2 bases from V and 1 base from J, with 5 bases between. The CDR3 extends over 12 amino acids. Germline assignment: CDR1 DFQATT and CDR2 SNEGSKA (reference sequence).

The gene calls are TRBV7-2 and TRBJ2-7, with 9 nucleotides matching TRBD2. The germline V gene encodes CDR1 SGHTA and CDR2 FQGNSA. Unmatched junction bases numbered 8, after V lost 3 bases and J lost 5 bases. The CDR3 sequence is 15 residues long. CDR3 loop: CASSFKGLATHEQYF. The CDR3 DNA reads TGTGCCAGCAGCTTTAAGGGACTAGCAACGCACGAGCAGTACTTC. Complete variable domain (other parts from reference TRBV7-2 and TRBJ2-7): GAGVSQSPSNKVTEKGKDVELRCDPISGHTALYWYRQSLGQGLEFLIYFQGNSAPDKSGLPSDRFSAERTGGSVSTLTIQRTQQEDSAVYLCASSFKGLATHEQYFGPGTRLTVT.

The chain is built from TRBV20-1 and TRBJ2-7; TRBD2 aligns across 7 bases. CDR3 size: 15 residues. CDR1 is DFQATT, CDR2 SNEGSKA, per germline (reference sequence). With V trimmed by 7 bases and J by 6 bases, 18 bases remained unmatched. The CDR3 region has the DNA TGCAGTGTACCACTGGGGGGGTTGCTAGCCGGCGAGCAGTACTTC. Translated, it gives CSVPLGGLLAGEQYF.

The table lists this clonotype with many counts. The V call is TRBV28, the J call TRBJ1-1; D gene unclear. Germline V gives CDR1 MDHEN, CDR2 SYDVKM. V lost 3 bases and J lost 4, with 6 bases in between. The CDR3 covers 12 residues. The CDR3 loop reads CASSLGSTEAFF. CDR3 coding DNA: TGTGCCAGCAGTTTGGGGAGCACTGAAGCTTTCTTT. Variable domain in full (rest from reference TRBV28 and TRBJ1-1): DVKVTQSSRYLVKRTGEKVFLECVQDMDHENMFWYRQDPGLGLRLIYFSYDVKMKEKGDIPEGYSVSREKKERFSLILESASTNQTSMYLCASSLGSTEAFFGQGTRLTVV.

This chain links TRBV5-1 with TRBJ2-7; TRBD1 might be the D (5 bases). In germline, CDR1 is SGHRS, CDR2 YFSETQ. This CDR3 is built from 15 residues. Trimming cost V 1 base and J 0 bases, with 11 bases left between them. The CDR3 sequence: CASSLTTGASYEQYF. The DNA of the CDR3 is TGCGCCAGCAGCTTGACAACTGGGGCCTCCTACGAGCAGTACTTC. Supplemented by reference TRBV5-1 and TRBJ2-7, the full variable domain reads KAGVTQTPRYLIKTRGQQVTLSCSPISGHRSVSWYQQTPGQGLQFLFEYFSETQRNKGNFPGRFSGRQFSNSRSEMNVSTLELGDSALYLCASSLTTGASYEQYFGPGTRLTVT.

The CDR3 protein is CASGPGLPWNEQYF. The CDR3 DNA reads as TGTGCCAGCGGGCCGGGACTCCCATGGAACGAGCAGTACTTC. V gene TRBV12-3 or TRBV12-4 combines with J gene TRBJ2-7; D possibly corresponds to TRBD2 (6 bases). This CDR3 is 14 amino acids long. Trimming took off 8 bases at V and 5 bases at J, with 19 bases between the two ends.

The gene calls are TRBV7-3 and TRBJ2-1; no firm D call. Between the trimmed V and J ends, which lost 6 bases and 4 bases, there was a span of 7 bases. CDR1 and CDR2 (germline): SGHTA, FQGTGA. The CDR3 is 12 amino acids. The CDR3 DNA is TGTGCCAGCAGTGGCCCTTACAATGAGCAGTTCTTC. Amino acid sequence: CASSGPYNEQFF.

The V call is TRBV2, the J call TRBJ1-2, with unresolved D. CDR3 length: 12 residues. V lost 8 bases, J lost 7 bases, and 14 bases lay in between. Germline values: CDR1 SNHLY, CDR2 FYNNEI. The CDR3 here is CASGVTSSGYTF. Written as DNA, the CDR3 is TGTGCCAGCGGAGTTACATCCTCTGGCTACACCTTC.

In its sample, this clonotype was seen a few times. CDR3 region: CASTKTSGIINEQFF. DNA for the CDR3: TGTGCCAGCACCAAGACTAGCGGGATTATAAATGAGCAGTTCTTC. This chain joins TRBV6-1 and TRBJ2-1, with TRBD2 matching over 11 bases. The CDR3 sequence is 15 residues long. Germline CDR1 reads MNHNS; CDR2 reads SASEGT. V lost 7 bases to trimming and J lost 7 bases; unmatched junction nucleotides: 9.

This chain joins TRBV12-5 and TRBJ2-6; D is undetermined. Germline CDR1 LGHNT, CDR2 FRNRAP. The CDR3 consists of 13 residues. Trimming took 6 bases from V and 1 from J, leaving 4 bases between them. In DNA, the CDR3 is TGTGCTAGTGGGTCTTCTGGGGCCAACGTCCTGACTTTC. Protein product: CASGSSGANVLTF.

The rearrangement uses TRBV18 and TRBJ1-2, with D perhaps TRBD1 (5 bases). The ends were cut back, 1 base at V and 3 bases at J, with 12 bases in the middle. The germline V gene has CDR1 KGHSH and CDR2 LQKENI. CDR3 size: 15 residues. CDR3 coding DNA: TGTGCCAGCTCACCACGGTCGGGGGGTGACTATGGCTACACCTTC. This translates into CASSPRSGGDYGYTF. Full variable domain (outside the CDR3, taken from reference TRBV18 and TRBJ1-2): NAGVMQNPRHLVRRRGQEARLRCSPMKGHSHVYWYRQLPEEGLKFMVYLQKENIIDESGMPKERFSAEFPKEGPSILRIQQVVRGDSAAYFCASSPRSGGDYGYTFGSGTRLTVV.

The table lists this clonotype with a few counts. The chain joins TRBV20-1 to TRBJ1-2; maybe TRBD1 (5 bases). V dropped 3 bases and J dropped 2 bases, with 10 bases sitting between them. Germline V gene sequence: CDR1 DFQATT, CDR2 SNEGSKA (reference sequence). This CDR3 has 13 residues. The CDR3 DNA reads TGCAGTGCTAGGACAGACAGAAACTATGGCTACACCTTC. The encoded protein is CSARTDRNYGYTF.

This clonotype occurred a few times. The chain uses TRBV20-1 and TRBJ1-1, with D tentatively TRBD1 (6 bases). The germline V gene encodes CDR1 DFQATT and CDR2 SNEGSKA (reference sequence). The length of the CDR3 is 12 residues. V lost 5 bases and J 10 bases, leaving 17 bases between the germline ends. Here the CDR3 DNA reads TGCAGTGCTGGGCCGCCAGGGACAACAGCTTTCTTT. Translated: CSAGPPGTTAFF.

This clonotype was counted a few times. The chain couples TRBV6-5 to TRBJ1-5; D call uncertain. This CDR3 has 12 residues. Trimming left V 7 bases short and J 6 bases short, with 10 bases between. The germline gives CDR1 MNHEY, CDR2 SVGAGI. The CDR3: CASKGLSQPQHF. The CDR3 region has the DNA TGTGCCAGCAAGGGCCTCAGTCAGCCCCAGCATTTT.

This chain's CDR3 is CASTRLASHTDTQYF. The CDR3 nucleotides read TGTGCCAGCACCAGACTAGCGTCACACACAGATACGCAGTATTTT. The rearrangement links TRBV21-1 to TRBJ2-3; the table's D gene call, TRBD2, was not cross checked with the DNA. TRBV21-1 is a pseudogene segment. The CDR3 totals 15 residues.

This chain uses TRBV11-1 with TRBJ2-1; 15 nucleotides line up with TRBD2. The V gene's germline CDR1 is SGHAT and CDR2 FQDESV (reference sequence). The CDR3 runs to 19 residues. V trimming: 2 bases; J trimming: 5 bases; junction bases outside the gene matches: 10. CDR3 nucleotide sequence: TGTGCCAGCAGCTTACGGGGGACTAGCGGGAGGCGGGGGAACAATGAGCAGTTCTTC. This encodes CASSLRGTSGRRGNNEQFF. Together with reference TRBV11-1 and TRBJ2-1, the CDR3 gives the full variable domain: EAEVAQSPRYKITEKSQAVAFWCDPISGHATLYWYRQILGQGPELLVQFQDESVVDDSQLPKDRFSAERLKGVDSTLKIQPAELGDSAMYLCASSLRGTSGRRGNNEQFFGPGTRLTVL.

The J gene is TRBJ2-5, the V gene TRBV12-3 or TRBV12-4; TRBD2 matches 14 bases. Trimming cost V 5 bases and J 5 bases; bases outside gene matches: 10. The CDR3 runs 17 residues. Here the CDR3 DNA reads TGTGCCAGCAGTCCTGGGACTAGCGGGGGCCCCACGGAGACCCAGTACTTC. This sequence encodes CASSPGTSGGPTETQYF.

The chain joins TRBV4-1 to TRBJ1-4; 12 bases line up with TRBD1. The CDR3 consists of 17 residues. The ends lost 5 bases at V and 0 bases at J; junction bases unmatched: 4. Germline V gene lookup returns CDR1 MGHRA and CDR2 YSYEKL. CDR3 sequence: CASSGDRGPATNEKLFF. CDR3 sequence (DNA): TGCGCCAGCAGCGGGGACAGGGGGCCAGCAACTAATGAAAAACTGTTTTTT.

The table lists this clonotype with a few counts. V usage is TRBV12-3 or TRBV12-4 and J usage is TRBJ2-1; 7 positions match TRBD1. The V and J ends lost 7 bases and 7 bases, in that order; junction bases with no gene match: 7. The CDR3 totals 13 residues. In DNA, the CDR3 is TGTGCCAGCACCGGGACAGCCTTTAATGAGCAGTTCTTC. It specifies CASTGTAFNEQFF.

The chain employs TRBV18 and TRBJ2-5, with D uncertain. V was pared by 3 bases and J by 1 base, with 9 bases between. Germline loops: CDR1 KGHSH, CDR2 LQKENI. This CDR3 comprises 14 residues. The CDR3 region is CASSPFDGQETQYF. The CDR3 DNA follows: TGTGCCAGCTCACCCTTCGACGGCCAAGAGACCCAGTACTTC.

This clonotype has a handful of counts. The V and J genes are TRBV7-2 and TRBJ2-7; a weak D match, TRBD2 (5 bases). Trimming removed 6 bases from V and 2 bases from J, with 14 bases in between. The CDR3 is 14 residues long. CDR1 SGHTA and CDR2 FQGNSA come from the germline V gene. CDR3 region: CASSSRVRAYEQYF. The DNA of the CDR3 is TGTGCCAGCAGTTCGCGAGTGAGGGCCTACGAGCAGTACTTC.

The chain employs TRBV7-2 and TRBJ2-7; 8 positions match TRBD2. The CDR3 contains 13 residues. Germline trimming cut 5 bases from V and 5 bases from J; bases unmatched to any gene: 5. Germline V lookup: CDR1 SGHTA, CDR2 FQGNSA. The CDR3 region has the DNA TGTGCCAGCAGCGGGGGACTAGGTGACGAGCAGTACTTC. Translated, it gives CASSGGLGDEQYF.